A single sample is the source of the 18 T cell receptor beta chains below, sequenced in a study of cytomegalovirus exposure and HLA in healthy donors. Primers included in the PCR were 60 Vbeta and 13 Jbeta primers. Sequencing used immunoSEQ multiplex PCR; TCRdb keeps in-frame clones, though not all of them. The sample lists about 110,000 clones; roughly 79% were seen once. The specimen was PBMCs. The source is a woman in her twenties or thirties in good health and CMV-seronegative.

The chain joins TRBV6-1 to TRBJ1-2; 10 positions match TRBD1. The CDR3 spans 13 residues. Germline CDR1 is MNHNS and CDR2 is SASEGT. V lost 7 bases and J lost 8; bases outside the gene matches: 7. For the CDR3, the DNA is TGTGCCAGCATACCTCGGACAGGGGGAGGCTACACCTTC. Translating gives CASIPRTGGGYTF.

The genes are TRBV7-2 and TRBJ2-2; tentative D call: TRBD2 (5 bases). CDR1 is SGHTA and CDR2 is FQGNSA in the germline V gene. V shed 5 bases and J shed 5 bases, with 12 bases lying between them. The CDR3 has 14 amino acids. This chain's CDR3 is CASSPTSGTGELFF. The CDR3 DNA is TGTGCCAGCAGCCCCACGTCGGGGACCGGGGAGCTGTTTTTT.

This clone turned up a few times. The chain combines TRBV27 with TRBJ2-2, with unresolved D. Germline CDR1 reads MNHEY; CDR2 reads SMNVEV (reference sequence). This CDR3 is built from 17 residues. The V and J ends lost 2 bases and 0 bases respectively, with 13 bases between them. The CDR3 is CASSLISGGANTGELFF. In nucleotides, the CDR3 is TGTGCCAGCAGTTTAATTTCTGGCGGAGCGAACACCGGGGAGCTGTTTTTT.

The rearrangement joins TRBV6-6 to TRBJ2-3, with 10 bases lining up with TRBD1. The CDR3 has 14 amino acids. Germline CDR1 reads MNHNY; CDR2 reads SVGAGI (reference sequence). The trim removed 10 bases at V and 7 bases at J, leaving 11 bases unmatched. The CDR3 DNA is TGTGCCACCTCGACAGGGGGCGCAATCTATACGCAGTATTTT. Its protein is CATSTGGAIYTQYF.

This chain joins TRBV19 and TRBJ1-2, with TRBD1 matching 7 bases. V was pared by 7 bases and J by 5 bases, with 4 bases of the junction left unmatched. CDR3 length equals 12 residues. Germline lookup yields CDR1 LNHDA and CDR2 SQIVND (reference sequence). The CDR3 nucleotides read TGTGCCAGTAAGCCCAGGGGGTATGGCTACACCTTC. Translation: CASKPRGYGYTF.

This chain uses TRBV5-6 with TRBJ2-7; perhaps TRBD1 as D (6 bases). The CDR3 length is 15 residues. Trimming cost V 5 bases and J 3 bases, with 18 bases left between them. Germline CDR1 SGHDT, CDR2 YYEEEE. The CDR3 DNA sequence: TGTGCCAGCAGAACGAGACGGACAGCTCGCTACGAGCAGTACTTC. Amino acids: CASRTRRTARYEQYF.

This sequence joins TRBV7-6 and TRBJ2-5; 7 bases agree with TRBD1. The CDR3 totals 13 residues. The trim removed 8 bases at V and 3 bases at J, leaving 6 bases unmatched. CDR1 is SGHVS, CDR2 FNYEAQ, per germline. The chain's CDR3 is CASSTGREETQYF. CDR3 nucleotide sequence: TGTGCCAGCTCGACAGGGCGGGAAGAGACCCAGTACTTC.

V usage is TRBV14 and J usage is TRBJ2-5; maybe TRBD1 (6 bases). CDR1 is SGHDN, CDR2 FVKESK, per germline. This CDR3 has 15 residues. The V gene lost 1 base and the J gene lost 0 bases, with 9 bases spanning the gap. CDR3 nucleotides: TGTGCCAGCAGCCAAGCGGACAGTTACCAAGAGACCCAGTACTTC. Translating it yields CASSQADSYQETQYF. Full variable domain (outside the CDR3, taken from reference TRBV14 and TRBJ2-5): EAGVTQFPSHSVIEKGQTVTLRCDPISGHDNLYWYRRVMGKEIKFLLHFVKESKQDESGMPNNRFLAERTGGTYSTLKVQPAELEDSGVYFCASSQADSYQETQYFGPGTRLLVL.

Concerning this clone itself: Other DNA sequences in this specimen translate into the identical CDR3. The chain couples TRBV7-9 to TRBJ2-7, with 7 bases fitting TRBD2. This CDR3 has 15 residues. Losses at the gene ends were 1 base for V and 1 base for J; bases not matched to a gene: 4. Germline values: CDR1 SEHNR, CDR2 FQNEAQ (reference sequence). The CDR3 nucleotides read TGTGCCAGCAGCTTAGGGGGCGGGGGATCCTACGAGCAGTACTTC. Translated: CASSLGGGGSYEQYF.

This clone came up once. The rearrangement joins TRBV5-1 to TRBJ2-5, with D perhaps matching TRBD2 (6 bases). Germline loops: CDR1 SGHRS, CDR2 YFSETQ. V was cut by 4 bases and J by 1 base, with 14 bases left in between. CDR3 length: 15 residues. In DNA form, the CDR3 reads TGCGCCAGCAGCCTTGGGGACTGGCGCCAAGAGACCCAGTACTTC. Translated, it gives CASSLGDWRQETQYF.

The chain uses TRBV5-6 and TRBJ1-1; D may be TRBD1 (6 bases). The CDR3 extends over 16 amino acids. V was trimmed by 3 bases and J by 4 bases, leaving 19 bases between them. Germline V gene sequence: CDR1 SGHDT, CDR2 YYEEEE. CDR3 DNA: TGTGCCAGCAGCTCCCTTTTACAGGGTGGAGGCACTGAAGCTTTCTTT. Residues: CASSSLLQGGGTEAFF.

CDR3 residues: CASSIRTGNGELFF. The CDR3 DNA is TGCGCCAGCAGCATAAGGACAGGGAACGGGGAGCTGTTTTTT. V and J are TRBV5-1 and TRBJ2-2, with 8 bases lining up with TRBD1. The germline CDR1 and CDR2 sequences are SGHRS and YFSETQ. V lost 4 bases and J lost 7; bases outside the gene matches: 6. The CDR3 is made up of 14 amino acids.

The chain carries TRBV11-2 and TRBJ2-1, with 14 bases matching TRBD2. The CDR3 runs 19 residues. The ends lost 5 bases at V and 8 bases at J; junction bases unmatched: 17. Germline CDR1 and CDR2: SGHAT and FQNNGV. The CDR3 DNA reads TGTGCCAGCAGCCCCCGGACTAGCGGGAGGACCGCCAGAAGGGATGAGCAGTTCTTC. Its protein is CASSPRTSGRTARRDEQFF.

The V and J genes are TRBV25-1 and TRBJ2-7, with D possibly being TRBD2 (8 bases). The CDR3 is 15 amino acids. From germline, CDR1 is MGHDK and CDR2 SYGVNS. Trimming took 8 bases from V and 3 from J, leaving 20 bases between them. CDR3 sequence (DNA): TGTGCCAGCGAAAGGACGGGAGGGGGCATCTACGAGCAGTACTTC. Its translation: CASERTGGGIYEQYF.

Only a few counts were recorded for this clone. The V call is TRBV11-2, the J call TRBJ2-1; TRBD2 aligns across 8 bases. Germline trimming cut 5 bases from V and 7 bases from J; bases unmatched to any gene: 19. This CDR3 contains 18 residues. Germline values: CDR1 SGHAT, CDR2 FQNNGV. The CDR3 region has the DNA TGTGCCAGCAGCCTTCTATCTTGGCGGGAGGTTGGGGAGAATGAGCAGTTCTTC. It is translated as CASSLLSWREVGENEQFF.

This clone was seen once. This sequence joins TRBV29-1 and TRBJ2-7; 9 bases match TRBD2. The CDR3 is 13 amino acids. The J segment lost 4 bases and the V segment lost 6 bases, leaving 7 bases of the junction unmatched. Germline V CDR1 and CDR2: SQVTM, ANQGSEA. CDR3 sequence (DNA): TGCAGCGTGGCTCTAGCGGGACCATACGAGCAGTACTTC. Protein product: CSVALAGPYEQYF.

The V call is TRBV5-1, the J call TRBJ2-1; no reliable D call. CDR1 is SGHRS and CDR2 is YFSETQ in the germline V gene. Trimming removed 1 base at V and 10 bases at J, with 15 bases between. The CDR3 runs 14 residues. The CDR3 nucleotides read TGCGCCAGCAGCTTGAGTCTAGTGGAAGGCGAGCAGTTCTTC. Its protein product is CASSLSLVEGEQFF. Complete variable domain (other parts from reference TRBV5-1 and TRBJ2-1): KAGVTQTPRYLIKTRGQQVTLSCSPISGHRSVSWYQQTPGQGLQFLFEYFSETQRNKGNFPGRFSGRQFSNSRSEMNVSTLELGDSALYLCASSLSLVEGEQFFGPGTRLTVL.

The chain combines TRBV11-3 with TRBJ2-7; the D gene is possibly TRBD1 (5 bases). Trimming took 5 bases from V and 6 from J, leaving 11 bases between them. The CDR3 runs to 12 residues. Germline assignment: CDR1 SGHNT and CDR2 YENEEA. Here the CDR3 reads CASSTRTSEQYF. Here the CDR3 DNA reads TGTGCCAGCAGCACCCGGACATCCGAGCAGTACTTC.